This record covers a single T cell receptor beta chain. Its antigen is as yet unknown. In the same sample, other DNA sequences code for this CDR3. Produced via immunoSEQ multiplex PCR; TCRdb's table is partial and in-frame only. The sample consists of approximately 120,000 clones, approximately 85% of them appearing once. This entry comes from a study of T cell responses to AZD1222 COVID-19 vaccine. Study-wide points: Spike-specific TCRs gained breadth and depth after people received two AZD1222 doses. Every sample of the repertoires postdated the peak T cell response.

Germline CDR1 reads SGHRS; CDR2 reads YFSETQ. This CDR3 region has 14 residues. With V trimmed by 3 bases and J by 2 bases, 2 bases remained unmatched. This chain joins TRBV5-1 and TRBJ2-1, with 7 bases fitting TRBD1. Source: peripheral blood, taken 28 days after the second AZD1222 dose. This receptor was taken from an adult who received the AZD1222 COVID-19 vaccine. The CDR3 loop is CASSSGQAYNEQFF. The CDR3 DNA reads as TGCGCCAGCAGCTCTGGACAGGCCTACAATGAGCAGTTCTTC. Combining the CDR3 with reference TRBV5-1 and TRBJ2-1 gives the whole variable domain KAGVTQTPRYLIKTRGQQVTLSCSPISGHRSVSWYQQTPGQGLQFLFEYFSETQRNKGNFPGRFSGRQFSNSRSEMNVSTLELGDSALYLCASSSGQAYNEQFFGPGTRLTVL.